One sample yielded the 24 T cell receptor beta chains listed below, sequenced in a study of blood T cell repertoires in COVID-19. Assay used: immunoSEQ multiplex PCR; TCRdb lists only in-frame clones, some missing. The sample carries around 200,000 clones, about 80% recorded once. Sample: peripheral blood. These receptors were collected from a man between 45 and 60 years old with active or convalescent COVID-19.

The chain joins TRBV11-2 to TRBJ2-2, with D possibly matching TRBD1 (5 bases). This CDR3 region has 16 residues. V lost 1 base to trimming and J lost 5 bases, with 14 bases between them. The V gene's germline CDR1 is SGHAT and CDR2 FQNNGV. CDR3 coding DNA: TGTGCCAGCAGCTTAGTCCAGGGTGCGAGAACCGGGGAGCTGTTTTTT. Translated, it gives CASSLVQGARTGELFF. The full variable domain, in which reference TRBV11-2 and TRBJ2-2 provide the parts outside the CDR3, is EAGVAQSPRYKIIEKRQSVAFWCNPISGHATLYWYQQILGQGPKLLIQFQNNGVVDDSQLPKDRFSAERLKGVDSTLKIQPAKLEDSAVYLCASSLVQGARTGELFFGEGSRLTVL.

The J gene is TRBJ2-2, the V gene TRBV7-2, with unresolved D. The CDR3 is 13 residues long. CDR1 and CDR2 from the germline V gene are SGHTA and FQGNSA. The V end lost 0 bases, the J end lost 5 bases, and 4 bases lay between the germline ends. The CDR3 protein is CASSLARTGELFF. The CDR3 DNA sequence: TGTGCCAGCAGCTTAGCCAGGACCGGGGAGCTGTTTTTT.

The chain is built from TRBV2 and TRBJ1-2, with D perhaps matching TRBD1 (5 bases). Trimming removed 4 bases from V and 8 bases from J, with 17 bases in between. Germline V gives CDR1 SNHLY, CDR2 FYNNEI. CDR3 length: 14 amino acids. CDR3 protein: CASSVRQGMTGYTF. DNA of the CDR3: TGTGCCAGCAGTGTACGGCAGGGCATGACAGGCTACACCTTC.

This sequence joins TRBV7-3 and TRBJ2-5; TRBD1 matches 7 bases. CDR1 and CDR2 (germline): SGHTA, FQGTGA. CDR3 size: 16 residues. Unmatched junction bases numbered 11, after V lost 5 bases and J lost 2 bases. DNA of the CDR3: TGTGCCAGCAGCCTTCAAGGGGGCGCTATACAAGAGACCCAGTACTTC. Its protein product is CASSLQGGAIQETQYF.

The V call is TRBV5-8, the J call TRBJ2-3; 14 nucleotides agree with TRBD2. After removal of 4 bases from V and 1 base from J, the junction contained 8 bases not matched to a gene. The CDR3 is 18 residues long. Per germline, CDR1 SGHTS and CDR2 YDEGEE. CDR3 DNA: TGTGCCAGCAGCCCGTTCTGGGGACTAGCGGGGGGCACAGATACGCAGTATTTT. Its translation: CASSPFWGLAGGTDTQYF. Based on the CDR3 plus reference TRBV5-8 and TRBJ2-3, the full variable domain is EAGVTQSPTHLIKTRGQQATLRCSPISGHTSVYWYQQALGLGLQFLLWYDEGEERNRGNFPPRFSGRQFPNYSSELNVNALELEDSALYLCASSPFWGLAGGTDTQYFGPGTRLTVL.

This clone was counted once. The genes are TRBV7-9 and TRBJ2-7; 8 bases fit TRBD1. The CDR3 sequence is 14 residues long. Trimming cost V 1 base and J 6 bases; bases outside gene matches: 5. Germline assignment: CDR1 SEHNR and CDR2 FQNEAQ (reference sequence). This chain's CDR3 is CASSLGQGASEQYF. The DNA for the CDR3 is TGTGCCAGCAGCTTAGGGCAGGGGGCTTCCGAGCAGTACTTC.

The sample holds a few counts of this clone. Written as DNA, the CDR3 is TGTGCCAGCTCACCAGAACCCACAGGGTCTGTTAATCAGCCCCAGCATTTT. Protein sequence: CASSPEPTGSVNQPQHF. The V gene is TRBV18, the J gene TRBJ1-5; perhaps TRBD1 as D (6 bases). Germline lookup yields CDR1 KGHSH and CDR2 LQKENI. V was clipped by 2 bases and J by 4 bases, with 18 bases between them. The CDR3 is 17 residues long.

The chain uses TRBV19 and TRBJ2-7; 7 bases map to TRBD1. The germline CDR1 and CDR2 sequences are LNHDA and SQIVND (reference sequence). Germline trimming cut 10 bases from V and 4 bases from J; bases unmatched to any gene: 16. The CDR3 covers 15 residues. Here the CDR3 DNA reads TGTGCCACCCAAAGGAGTCCAGGGGGTTTTTACGAGCAGTACTTC. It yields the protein CATQRSPGGFYEQYF. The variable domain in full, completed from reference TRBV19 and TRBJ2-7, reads DGGITQSPKYLFRKEGQNVTLSCEQNLNHDAMYWYRQDPGQGLRLIYYSQIVNDFQKGDIAEGYSVSREKKESFPLTVTSAQKNPTAFYLCATQRSPGGFYEQYFGPGTRLTVT.

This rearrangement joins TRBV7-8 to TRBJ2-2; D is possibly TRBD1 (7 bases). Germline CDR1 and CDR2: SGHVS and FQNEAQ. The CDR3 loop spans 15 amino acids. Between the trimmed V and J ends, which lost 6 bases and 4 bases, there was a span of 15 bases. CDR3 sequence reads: CASRRDSLFTGELFF. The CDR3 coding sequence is TGTGCCAGCAGGCGGGACAGCCTTTTCACCGGGGAGCTGTTTTTT.

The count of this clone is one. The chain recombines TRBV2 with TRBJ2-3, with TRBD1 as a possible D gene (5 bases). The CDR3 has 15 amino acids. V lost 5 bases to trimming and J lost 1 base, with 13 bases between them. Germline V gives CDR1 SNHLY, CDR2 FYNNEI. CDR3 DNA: TGTGCCAGCAGTCCCTATGCCAGGGGCACAGATACGCAGTATTTT. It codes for CASSPYARGTDTQYF.

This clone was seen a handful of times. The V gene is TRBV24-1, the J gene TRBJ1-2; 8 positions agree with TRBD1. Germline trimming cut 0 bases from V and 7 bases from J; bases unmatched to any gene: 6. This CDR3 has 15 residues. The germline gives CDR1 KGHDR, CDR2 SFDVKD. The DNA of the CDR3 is TGTGCCACCAGTGATTTGCAGCAGGGGGCCGGTGGCTACACCTTC. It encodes CATSDLQQGAGGYTF.

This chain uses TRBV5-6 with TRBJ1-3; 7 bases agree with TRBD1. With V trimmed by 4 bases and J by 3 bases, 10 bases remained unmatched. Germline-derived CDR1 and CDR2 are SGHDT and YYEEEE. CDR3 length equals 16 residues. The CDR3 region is CASSSTDRLGGNTIYF. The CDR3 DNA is TGTGCCAGCAGCAGTACGGACAGGCTCGGTGGAAACACCATATATTTT. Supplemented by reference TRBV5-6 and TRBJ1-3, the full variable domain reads DAGVTQSPTHLIKTRGQQVTLRCSPKSGHDTVSWYQQALGQGPQFIFQYYEEEERQRGNFPDRFSGHQFPNYSSELNVNALLLGDSALYLCASSSTDRLGGNTIYFGEGSWLTVV.

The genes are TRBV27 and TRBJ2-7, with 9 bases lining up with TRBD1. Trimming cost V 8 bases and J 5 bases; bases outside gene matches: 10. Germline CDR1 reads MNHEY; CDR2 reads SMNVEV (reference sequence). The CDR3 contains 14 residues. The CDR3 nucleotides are TGTGCCAGCTCACCACAGGGGGCGCGAGACGAGCAGTACTTC. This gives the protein CASSPQGARDEQYF.

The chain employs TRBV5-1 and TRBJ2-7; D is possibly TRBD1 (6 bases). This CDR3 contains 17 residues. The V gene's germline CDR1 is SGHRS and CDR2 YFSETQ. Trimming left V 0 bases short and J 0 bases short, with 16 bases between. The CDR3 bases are TGCGCCAGCAGCTTGGATCCGAAACGGACAGTCTCCTACGAGCAGTACTTC. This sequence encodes CASSLDPKRTVSYEQYF.

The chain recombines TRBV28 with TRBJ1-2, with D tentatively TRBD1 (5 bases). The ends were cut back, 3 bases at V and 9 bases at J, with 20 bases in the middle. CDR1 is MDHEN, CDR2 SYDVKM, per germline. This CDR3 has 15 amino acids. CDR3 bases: TGTGCCAGCAGTTTGGACGGGGACGGACTAATGAGCTACACCTTC. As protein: CASSLDGDGLMSYTF.

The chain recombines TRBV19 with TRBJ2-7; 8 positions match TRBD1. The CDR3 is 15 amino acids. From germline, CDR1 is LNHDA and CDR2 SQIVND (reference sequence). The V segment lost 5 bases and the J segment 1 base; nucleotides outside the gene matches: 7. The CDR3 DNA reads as TGTGCCAGTAGTTACCCAGGGGGCAAGTCCTACGAGCAGTACTTC. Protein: CASSYPGGKSYEQYF.

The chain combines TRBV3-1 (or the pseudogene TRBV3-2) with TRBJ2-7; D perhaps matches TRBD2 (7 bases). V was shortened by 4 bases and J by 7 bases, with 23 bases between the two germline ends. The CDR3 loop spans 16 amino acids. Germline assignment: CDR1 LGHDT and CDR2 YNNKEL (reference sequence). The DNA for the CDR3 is TGTGCCAGCAGCCCCGTAGGGGGGGTGACCTTGGGGGAGCAGTACTTC. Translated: CASSPVGGVTLGEQYF.

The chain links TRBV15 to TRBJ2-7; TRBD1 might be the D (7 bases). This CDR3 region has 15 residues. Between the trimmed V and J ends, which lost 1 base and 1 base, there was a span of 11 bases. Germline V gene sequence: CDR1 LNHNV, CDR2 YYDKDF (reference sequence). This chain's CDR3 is CATSRVAGGSYEQYF. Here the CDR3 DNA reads TGTGCCACCAGCAGAGTGGCAGGGGGGTCCTACGAGCAGTACTTC.

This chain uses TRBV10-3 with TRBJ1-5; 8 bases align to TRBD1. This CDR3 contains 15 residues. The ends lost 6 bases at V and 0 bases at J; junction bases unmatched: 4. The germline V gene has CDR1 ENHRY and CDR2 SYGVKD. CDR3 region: CAIRETGDSNQPQHF. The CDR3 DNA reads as TGTGCCATCAGGGAGACAGGGGATAGCAATCAGCCCCAGCATTTT.

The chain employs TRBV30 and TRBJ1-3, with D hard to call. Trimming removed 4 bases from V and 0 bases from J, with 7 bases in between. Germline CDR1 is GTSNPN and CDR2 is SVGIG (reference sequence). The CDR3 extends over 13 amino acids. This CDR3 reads CAWTGSSGNTIYF. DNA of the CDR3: TGTGCCTGGACAGGTAGCTCTGGAAACACCATATATTTT.

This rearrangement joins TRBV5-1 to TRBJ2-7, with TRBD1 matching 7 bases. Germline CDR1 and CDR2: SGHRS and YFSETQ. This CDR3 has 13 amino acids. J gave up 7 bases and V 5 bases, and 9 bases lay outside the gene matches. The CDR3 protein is CASRNDRVGEQYF. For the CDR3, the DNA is TGCGCCAGCAGAAATGACAGGGTGGGGGAGCAGTACTTC.

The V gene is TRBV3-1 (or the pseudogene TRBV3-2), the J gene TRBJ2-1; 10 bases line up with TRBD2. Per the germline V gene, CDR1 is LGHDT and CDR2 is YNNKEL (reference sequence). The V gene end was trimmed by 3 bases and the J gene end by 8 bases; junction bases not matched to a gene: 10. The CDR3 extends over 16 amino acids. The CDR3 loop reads CASSHSGGRRVDEQFF. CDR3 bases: TGTGCCAGCAGCCATAGCGGGGGGCGCAGGGTAGATGAGCAGTTCTTC.

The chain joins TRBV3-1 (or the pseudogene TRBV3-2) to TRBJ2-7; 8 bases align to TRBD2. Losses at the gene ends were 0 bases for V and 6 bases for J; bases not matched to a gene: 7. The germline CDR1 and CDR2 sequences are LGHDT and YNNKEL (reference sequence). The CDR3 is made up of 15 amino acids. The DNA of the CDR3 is TGTGCCAGCAGCCAAGATCCCGGGGGGGCCTTCGAGCAGTACTTC. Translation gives CASSQDPGGAFEQYF.

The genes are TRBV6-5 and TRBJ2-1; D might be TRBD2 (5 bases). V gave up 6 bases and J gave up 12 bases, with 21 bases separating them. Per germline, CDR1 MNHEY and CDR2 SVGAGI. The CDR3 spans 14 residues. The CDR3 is CASRAERDVGRQFF. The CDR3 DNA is TGTGCCAGCAGAGCCGAGAGGGATGTTGGCAGGCAGTTCTTC.